This TCR beta chain was recorded in a study of blood T cell repertoires in COVID-19. Across the whole study: Italy, Spain and the United States were the sources of the convalescent and acute COVID-19 samples. PBMCs, B-cell-depleted T cells, or T cells provided the cDNA or gDNA that made up the material.

The germline CDR1 and CDR2 sequences are KGHDR and SFDVKD. The CDR3 consists of 14 residues. The V end lost 5 bases, the J end lost 2 bases, and 11 bases lay between the germline ends. Original processing notes: Estimation of nucleated cell counts relied on the amplification of reference gene primers. Profiling relied on immunoSEQ multiplex PCR, and the TCRdb table lists in-frame clones only, not all of them. Clonal size and the V and J genes are those of that table, whereas D and trimming came from the DNA. The sample has about 250,000 clones, 70% to 85% seen once; the top ten hold more than 7%. V and J are TRBV24-1 and TRBJ1-2; D possibly corresponds to TRBD1 (6 bases). This clonotype originated in a man at least 80 years old with acute or convalescent COVID-19. The sequenced material came from peripheral blood. The CDR3 loop is CATSALGQNYGYTF. The CDR3, as DNA: TGTGCCACCAGTGCCCTCGGACAGAACTATGGCTACACCTTC.